The clone carrying this TCR beta chain was observed many times. Its target is not known. These data originate in a study of T-cell reconstitution after alpha-beta-depleted transplantation in children. Study-level results: As was reported, about two months after transplant, alpha-beta T cells came from several hundred expanded graft clones. Most T-cell counts and diversity one year after the transplant came from T cells that were newly produced.

Unique molecular identifiers were built into the TCRbeta library. TCRdb processed the PCR reads anew with MiXCR; each CDR3 protein has one entry. The sample contains 700,000 or so distinct CDR3 sequences, around 13% of which appear only once. This CDR3 contains 15 residues. J was trimmed by 8 bases and V by 5 bases; bases with no gene match: 9. The germline V gene has CDR1 MNHNS and CDR2 SASEGT. This clonotype originated in a girl aged 2-10 years with congenital amegakaryocytic thrombocytopenia, due to receive a stem cell transplant. The sample here was PBMCs, taken before TCRalphabeta/CD19-depleted stem cell transplant. The chain combines TRBV6-1 with TRBJ2-1; 10 bases match TRBD2. CDR3 residues: CASSPPGLAKDEQFF. CDR3 bases: TGTGCCAGCAGTCCCCCGGGACTAGCGAAGGATGAGCAGTTCTTC.